Listed below are T cell receptor beta chains from one sample, sequenced in a study of T cell responses to AZD1222 COVID-19 vaccine. Profiling relied on immunoSEQ multiplex PCR, and the TCRdb table lists in-frame clones only, not all of them. The top ten clones hold about 3% of a sample with 100,000 to 120,000 clones, 86% of them seen once. This specimen was peripheral blood, taken on day 0 of AZD1222 vaccination. The receptors here all came from an adult in good health. CDR3s leave out the opening cysteine and the closing phenylalanine or tryptophan. The order of the fields is CDR3 length, D gene, V gene, CDR3 protein. The D gene is left open where the match is weak.

>10|.|TRBV28
ASTLLGTEAF
>11|.|TRBV6-1
ASSEGADYGYT
>14|.|TRBV3-1/TRBV3-2
ASSQAGGSSYNEQF
>12|TRBD1|TRBV11-2
ASSLMTGGDGYT
>12|.|TRBV6-5
ASRTSTGRYGYT
>12|.|TRBV3-1/TRBV3-2
ASSQPGRSDEQY
>11|.|TRBV25-1
ASSAVKTDTQY
>11|.|TRBV12-3/TRBV12-4
ASSSLRSDPQH
>14|.|TRBV30
AWSSKGTQVAEKLF
>14|TRBD2|TRBV5-6
ASKIAGVGSTDTQY
>13|.|TRBV19
ASNQGIGSNQPQH
>14|TRBD1|TRBV6-2/TRBV6-3
ASSTGPGQGHQPQH
>13|.|TRBV28
ASSLPGNSNQPQH
>12|.|TRBV25-1
ASSELVRSYGYT
>11|.|TRBV9
ASSVAGANVLT
>13|TRBD1|TRBV7-2
ASSLTSRGQSGYT
>11|.|TRBV7-6
ASSLGSWRPQH
>13|TRBD1|TRBV5-1
ASSVWGQGEETQY
>14|TRBD2|TRBV28
ASSPYLAGATDTQY
>11|.|TRBV3-1/TRBV3-2
ASSQVTEETQY
>12|TRBD2|TRBV20-1
SATETSGGKTQY
>13|.|TRBV9
ASSVDSWVTDTQY
>13|.|TRBV18
ASSPPGTGVYGYT
>12|.|TRBV3-1/TRBV3-2
ASSQGTSPYEQY
>13|.|TRBV7-2
ASSLRGGTPSEQF
>13|TRBD1|TRBV25-1
ASSERTGGEYTQY
>14|TRBD1|TRBV4-1
ASSHNLQGSNQPQH
>13|.|TRBV3-1/TRBV3-2
ASSQGGGKNYGYT
>13|TRBD1|TRBV11-2
ASSLTGGSGNTIY
>12|.|TRBV7-8
ASSFEVPGNTIY
>14|.|TRBV11-2
ASSLGAGRTNEKLF
>11|.|TRBV19
ASSITGPGELF
>16|TRBD1|TRBV30
AWILHWRGTGGNTEAF
>16|.|TRBV28
ASSLMQSLVIINYGYT
>11|.|TRBV27
ASSPGGGYGYT
>14|TRBD2|TRBV2
ATAGGGRPPSYEQY
>11|.|TRBV5-1
ASSLAQGREAF
>10|.|TRBV2
ASSDRGNEQF
>10|.|TRBV7-9
ASSSLNSPLH
>12|.|TRBV5-3
ARSFGFFNQPQH
>11|TRBD2|TRBV30
ATHGGATYEQY
>15|TRBD1|TRBV19
ASSGTGASSYNSPLH
>13|.|TRBV28
ASSPPGRTNEKLF
>12|.|TRBV7-8
ASSLRTIHGGYT
>12|TRBD1|TRBV10-2
ASSEPGQNYEQY
>12|.|TRBV4-2
ASSQDAGADGYT
>10|.|TRBV2
ASSEWVTEAF
>11|.|TRBV2
ASKKEPNYGYT
>13|.|TRBV6-4
ASRPRVGWNTEAF
>12|TRBD1|TRBV7-9
ASSLGQVGSPLH
>13|.|TRBV6-5
ASSIGLPSYNEQF
>13|.|TRBV7-2
ASSPRGGANYGYT
>12|TRBD1|TRBV25-1
ASSEGTGTQPQH
>12|TRBD2|TRBV14
ASSHRLAVDTQY
>13|.|TRBV7-9
ASRSVSSYNSPLH
>14|.|TRBV21-1
ASSPGGHRQDQPQH
>13|.|TRBV7-3
ASSLTGRENSPLH
>12|.|TRBV5-6
ASSLGFSGNTIY